The sequence of this T cell receptor (beta chain) was determined in a study of T cells in Graves' hyperthyroidism and ophthalmopathy. Study as a whole: Peripheral blood samples were taken at initial diagnosis, prior to any treatment. General study results and limits: Among thyroid clonotypes expanded above 0.001, most also appeared in blood. A 13 V-J signature model discriminated ophthalmopathy versus stable hyperthyroidism.

This clonotype was seen repeatedly, ten times or more. The antigen is not known. Germline-derived CDR1 and CDR2 are GTSNPN and SVGIG (reference sequence). CDR3 size: 14 residues. V was clipped by 1 base and J by 5 bases; unmatched bases: 4. Researchers took RNA transcripts and amplified the TCR beta CDR3 regions from them. An initial round of RT-PCR targeting the TCR CDR3 relied on the HTBI primer set. TCRdb independently ran MiXCR on the multiplex PCR reads; one entry per CDR3 protein. The sample has 640,000 or so distinct CDR3 sequences; under 15% are singletons. The specimen sequenced was blood. This TCR derives from a woman aged 40 to 50 with Graves' ophthalmopathy. This chain connects TRBV30 to TRBJ2-5; 10 bases are a match to TRBD1. The chain's CDR3 is CAWSGTGGRETQYF. The DNA of the CDR3 is TGTGCCTGGAGTGGGACAGGGGGTCGGGAGACCCAGTACTTC.